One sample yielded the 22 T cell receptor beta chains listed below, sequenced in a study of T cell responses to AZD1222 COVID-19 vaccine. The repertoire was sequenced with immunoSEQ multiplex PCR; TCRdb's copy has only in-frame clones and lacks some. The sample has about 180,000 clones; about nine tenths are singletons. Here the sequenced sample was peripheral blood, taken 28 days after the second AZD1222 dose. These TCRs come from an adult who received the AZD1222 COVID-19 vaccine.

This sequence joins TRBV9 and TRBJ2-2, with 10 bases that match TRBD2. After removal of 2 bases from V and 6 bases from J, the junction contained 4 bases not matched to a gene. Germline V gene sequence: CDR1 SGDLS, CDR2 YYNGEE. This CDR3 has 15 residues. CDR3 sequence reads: CASSVLAGEAGELFF. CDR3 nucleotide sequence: TGTGCCAGCAGCGTGCTAGCGGGAGAAGCCGGGGAGCTGTTTTTT.

The CDR3 sequence: CAISGLAGDLNTGELFF. Written as DNA, the CDR3 is TGTGCCATCTCGGGACTAGCGGGGGATCTGAACACCGGGGAGCTGTTTTTT. The genes are TRBV10-3 and TRBJ2-2; 14 positions agree with TRBD2. Germline CDR1 and CDR2: ENHRY and SYGVKD. The J segment lost 1 base and the V segment lost 8 bases, leaving 6 bases of the junction unmatched. The CDR3 is made up of 17 amino acids.

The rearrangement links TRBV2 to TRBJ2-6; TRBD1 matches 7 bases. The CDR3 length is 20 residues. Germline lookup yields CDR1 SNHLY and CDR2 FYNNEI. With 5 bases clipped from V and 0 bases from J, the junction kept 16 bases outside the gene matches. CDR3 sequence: CASSPRIRTGVNSGANVLTF. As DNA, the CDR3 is TGTGCCAGCAGTCCCCGAATCCGTACAGGGGTCAACTCTGGGGCCAACGTCCTGACTTTC.

CDR3 amino acids: CASSEGLAEQETQYF. CDR3 DNA sequence: TGCGCCAGCAGTGAGGGGCTAGCGGAACAAGAGACCCAGTACTTC. The genes are TRBV10-2 and TRBJ2-5; 7 nucleotides agree with TRBD2. The germline gives CDR1 WSHSY, CDR2 SAAADI. Trimming removed 2 bases from V and 2 bases from J; junction bases left unmatched: 5. This CDR3 has 15 amino acids.

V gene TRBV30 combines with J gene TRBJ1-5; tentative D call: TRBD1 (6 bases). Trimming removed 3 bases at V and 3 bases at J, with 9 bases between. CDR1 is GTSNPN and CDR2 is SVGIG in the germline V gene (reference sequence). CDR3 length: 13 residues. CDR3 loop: CAWSTGINQPQHF. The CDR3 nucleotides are TGTGCCTGGAGCACAGGGATCAATCAGCCCCAGCATTTT.

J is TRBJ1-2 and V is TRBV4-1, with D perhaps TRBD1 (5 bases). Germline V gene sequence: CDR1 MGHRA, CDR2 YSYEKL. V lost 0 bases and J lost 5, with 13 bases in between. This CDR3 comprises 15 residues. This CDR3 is CASSQDNAGRYGYTF. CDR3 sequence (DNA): TGCGCCAGCAGCCAAGATAACGCAGGGAGATATGGCTACACCTTC.

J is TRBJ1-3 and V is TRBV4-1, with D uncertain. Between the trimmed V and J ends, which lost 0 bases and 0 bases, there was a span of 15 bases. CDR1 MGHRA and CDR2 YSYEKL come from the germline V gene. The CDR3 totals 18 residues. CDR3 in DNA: TGCGCCAGCAGCCAAGATTCAACGCGTGGGGACTCTGGAAACACCATATATTTT. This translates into CASSQDSTRGDSGNTIYF.

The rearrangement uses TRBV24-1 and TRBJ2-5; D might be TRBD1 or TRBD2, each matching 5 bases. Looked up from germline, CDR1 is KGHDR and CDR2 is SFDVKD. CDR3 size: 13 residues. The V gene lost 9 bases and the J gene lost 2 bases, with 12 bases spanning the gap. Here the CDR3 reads CATQGTTQETQYF. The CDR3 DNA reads TGTGCCACCCAAGGGACGACACAAGAGACCCAGTACTTC.

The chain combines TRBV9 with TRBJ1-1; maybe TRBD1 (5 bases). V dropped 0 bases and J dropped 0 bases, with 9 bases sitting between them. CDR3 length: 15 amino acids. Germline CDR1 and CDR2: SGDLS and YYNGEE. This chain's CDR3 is CASSVEGYMNTEAFF. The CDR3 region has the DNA TGTGCCAGCAGCGTAGAGGGGTACATGAACACTGAAGCTTTCTTT.

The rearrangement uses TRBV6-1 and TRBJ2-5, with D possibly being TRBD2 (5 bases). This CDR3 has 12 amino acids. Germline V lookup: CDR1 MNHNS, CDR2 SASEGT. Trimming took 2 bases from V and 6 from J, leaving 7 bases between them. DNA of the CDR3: TGTGCCAGCAGTGAATGGGAGAAGACCCAGTACTTC. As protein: CASSEWEKTQYF.

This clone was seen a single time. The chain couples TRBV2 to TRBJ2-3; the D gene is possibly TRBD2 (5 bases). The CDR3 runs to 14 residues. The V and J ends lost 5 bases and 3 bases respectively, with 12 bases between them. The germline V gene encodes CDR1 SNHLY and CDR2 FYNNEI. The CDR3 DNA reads TGTGCCAGCAGTTCGGAGGTTTTTACAGATACGCAGTATTTT. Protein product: CASSSEVFTDTQYF.

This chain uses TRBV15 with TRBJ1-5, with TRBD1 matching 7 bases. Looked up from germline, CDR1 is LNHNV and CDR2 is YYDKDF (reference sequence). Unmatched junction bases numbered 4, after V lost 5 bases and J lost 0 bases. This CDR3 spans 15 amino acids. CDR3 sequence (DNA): TGTGCCACCAGCGGACAGGACTATAGCAATCAGCCCCAGCATTTT. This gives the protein CATSGQDYSNQPQHF.

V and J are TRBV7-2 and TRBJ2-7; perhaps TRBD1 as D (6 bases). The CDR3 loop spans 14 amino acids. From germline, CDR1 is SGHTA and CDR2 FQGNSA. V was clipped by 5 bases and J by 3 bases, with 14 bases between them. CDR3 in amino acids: CASSVGTSIYEQYF. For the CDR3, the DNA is TGTGCCAGCAGCGTGGGGACAAGTATCTACGAGCAGTACTTC. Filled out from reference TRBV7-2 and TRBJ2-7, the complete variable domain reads GAGVSQSPSNKVTEKGKDVELRCDPISGHTALYWYRQSLGQGLEFLIYFQGNSAPDKSGLPSDRFSAERTGGSVSTLTIQRTQQEDSAVYLCASSVGTSIYEQYFGPGTRLTVT.

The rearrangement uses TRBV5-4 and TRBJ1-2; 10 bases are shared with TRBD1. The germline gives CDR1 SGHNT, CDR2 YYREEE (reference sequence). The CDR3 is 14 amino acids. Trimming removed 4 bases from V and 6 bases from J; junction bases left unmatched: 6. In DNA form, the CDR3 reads TGTGCCAGCAGCGCCGGGACAGGGGAGAATGGCTACACCTTC. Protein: CASSAGTGENGYTF.

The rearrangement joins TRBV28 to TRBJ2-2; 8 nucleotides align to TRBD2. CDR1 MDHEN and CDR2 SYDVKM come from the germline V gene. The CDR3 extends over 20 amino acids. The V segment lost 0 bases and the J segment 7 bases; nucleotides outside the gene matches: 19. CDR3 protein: CASSLWGLAGRKNNGGELFF. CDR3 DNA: TGTGCCAGCAGTTTATGGGGATTAGCGGGACGAAAGAACAATGGCGGGGAGCTGTTTTTT.

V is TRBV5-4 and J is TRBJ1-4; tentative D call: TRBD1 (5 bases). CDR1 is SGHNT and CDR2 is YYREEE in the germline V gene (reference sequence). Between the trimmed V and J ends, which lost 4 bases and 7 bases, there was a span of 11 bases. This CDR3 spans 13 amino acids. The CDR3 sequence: CASSAQGVEKLFF. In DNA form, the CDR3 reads TGTGCCAGCAGCGCTCAGGGAGTTGAAAAACTGTTTTTT.

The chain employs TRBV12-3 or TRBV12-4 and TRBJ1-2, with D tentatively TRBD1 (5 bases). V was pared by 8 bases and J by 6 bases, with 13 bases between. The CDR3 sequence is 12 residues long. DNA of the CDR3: TGTGCCAGCTCTCCAGGGCTCCATGGCTACACCTTC. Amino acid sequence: CASSPGLHGYTF.

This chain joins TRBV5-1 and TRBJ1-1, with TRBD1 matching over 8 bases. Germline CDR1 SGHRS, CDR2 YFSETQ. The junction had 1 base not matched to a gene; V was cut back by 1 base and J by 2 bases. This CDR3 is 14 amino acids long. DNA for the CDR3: TGCGCCAGCAGCTTGTCAGGGGGCAACACTGAAGCTTTCTTT. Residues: CASSLSGGNTEAFF.

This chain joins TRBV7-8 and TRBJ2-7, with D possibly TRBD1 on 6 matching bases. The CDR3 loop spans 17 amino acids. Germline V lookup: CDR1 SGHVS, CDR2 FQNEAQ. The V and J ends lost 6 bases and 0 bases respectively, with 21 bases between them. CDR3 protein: CASRQQHRERSSYEQYF. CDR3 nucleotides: TGTGCCAGCAGACAACAACACAGGGAGCGAAGCTCCTACGAGCAGTACTTC.

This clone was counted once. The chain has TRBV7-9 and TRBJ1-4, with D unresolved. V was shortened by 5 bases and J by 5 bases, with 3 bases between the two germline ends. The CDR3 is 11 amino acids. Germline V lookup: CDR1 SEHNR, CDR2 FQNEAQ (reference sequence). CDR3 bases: TGTGCCAGCAGCGCGAATGAAAAACTGTTTTTT. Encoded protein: CASSANEKLFF. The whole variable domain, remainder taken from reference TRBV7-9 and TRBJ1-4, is DTGVSQNPRHKITKRGQNVTFRCDPISEHNRLYWYRQTLGQGPEFLTYFQNEAQLEKSRLLSDRFSAERPKGSFSTLEIQRTEQGDSAMYLCASSANEKLFFGSGTQLSVL.

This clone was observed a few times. The CDR3 is CASSQQVMNTEAFF. DNA of the CDR3: TGCGCCAGCAGCCAACAGGTCATGAACACTGAAGCTTTCTTT. The chain joins TRBV4-1 to TRBJ1-1; no firm D call. CDR1 is MGHRA, CDR2 YSYEKL, per germline. The CDR3 totals 14 residues. Between the trimmed V and J ends, which lost 2 bases and 0 bases, there was a span of 7 bases.

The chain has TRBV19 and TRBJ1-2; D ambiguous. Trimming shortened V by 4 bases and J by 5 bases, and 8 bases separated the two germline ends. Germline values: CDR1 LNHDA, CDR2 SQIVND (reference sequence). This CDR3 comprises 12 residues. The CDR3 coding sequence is TGTGCCAGTAGTACGGACCCTTATGGCTACACCTTC. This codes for CASSTDPYGYTF.